This is a list of T cell receptor beta chains from one sample in a study of human T cells and chemical hapten exposure. A single record per CDR3 protein comes from TCRdb applying MiXCR to the RACE reads. Altogether 250,000 or so distinct CDR3 sequences are present, about 9% being singletons, with the ten largest covering less than 3%. Sample: whole blood, taken in connection with sensitization to the hapten diphenylcyclopropenone (DPC). Receptor source: a woman in her 40s with alopecia areata. Some clones in this sample may be carry-over from other donors' samples. The CDR3 runs from the conserved cysteine through the conserved F or W. Each record gives: V gene, CDR3 length, CDR3 protein.

TRBV9,16,CASSVRGLAASGTQYF
TRBV29-1,20,CSVLGVRGLVGAGGPYEQYF
TRBV7-3,13,CASSSVYGETQYF
TRBV7-7,15,CASSLNRAIQETQYF
TRBV7-3,14,CASSSTGSSYEQYF
TRBV7-6,15,CASSPQGLAGDTQYF
TRBV6-2/TRBV6-3,16,CASSYSASGTYNEQFF
TRBV11-3,15,CASSLRARSTDTQYF
TRBV28,12,CASSLMHTEAFF
TRBV28,14,CASSPGQGNSGYTF
TRBV27,14,CASSWTSGSETQYF
TRBV9,18,CASSVGTSGYQSTDTQYF
TRBV4-2,17,CASSQDPGQGLWETQYF
TRBV2,12,CASRGVNQPQHF
TRBV28,17,CASTPPTGKGPYNEQFF
TRBV27,16,CASSLERRAYGSPLHF
TRBV7-9,14,CASSLVSTIGEQFF
TRBV3-1,13,CASSQQSSYEQYF
TRBV5-6,15,CASSGGTRLTDTQYF
TRBV12-3/TRBV12-4,13,CASSLGSGDEQFF
TRBV5-1,17,CASRPGSGQERTGELFF
TRBV7-8,15,CASRKQRAGDNEQFF
TRBV6-5,16,CASSLQGYKANSPLHF
TRBV3-1,13,CASSLRGQEVAFF
TRBV28,17,CASYNTDYSMAKNIQYF
TRBV7-2,17,CASSLTTGISYNSPLHF
TRBV3-1,16,CASSQDSRFSGNTIYF
TRBV7-3,15,CASSFTGQGQETQYF
TRBV7-2,19,CASSLAPPATSGVQETQYF
TRBV18,16,CASSPPNRVSTDTQYF
TRBV7-2,15,CASSRTSGSSNEQFF
TRBV30,12,CAWSVSHRVEYF
TRBV7-2,14,CASSLRGDGETQYF
TRBV7-3,19,CASSLSGLAGGLSTDTQYF
TRBV7-3,16,CASSLTGGKLNTEAFF
TRBV5-6,13,CASSLGRGNEQFF
TRBV11-1,16,CASSLRQRRYQETQYF
TRBV19,13,CASSRAPLYGYTF
TRBV9,15,CASSPAGGRTGELFF
TRBV9,13,CASSVEMGYEQFF
TRBV20-1,12,CSARGGDEKLFF
TRBV12-3/TRBV12-4,15,CASSRQSSYNSPLHF
TRBV7-2,14,CASSRGLAADTQYF
TRBV4-2,15,CASSQDNPPNYGYTF
TRBV4-1,15,CASSRGLAVYNEQFF
TRBV6-5,13,CASSPGRTLAQFF
TRBV5-1,18,CASSLRTSGRAVTDTQYF
TRBV2,11,CASSMTYEQYF
TRBV11-2,18,CASSLIGHLRSGANVLTF
TRBV7-9,17,CASRPFMGQSNTGELFF
TRBV7-9,13,CASNMGFNEKLFF
TRBV28,14,CASSLPGTGDGYTF
TRBV6-2/TRBV6-3,13,CASRPGTSYEQYF
TRBV7-6,18,CVSSLEPPGLAATDTQYF
TRBV7-9,12,CASSLARDEQYF
TRBV11-2,14,CASSLAPYTGELFF
TRBV6-1,14,CASSAGQPRGPQHF
TRBV11-3,21,CASSLGGTAFKRMTSTDTQYF
TRBV28,15,CASSRRGSGNQPQHF